A single T cell receptor beta chain is shown here with its context. The clone's antigen remains unknown. The record has no base qualities; no much larger clone is one base away. These data come from a study of glioma-infiltrating T cells after dendritic cell vaccination (dated by TCRdb to the mid-2010s). Regarding the study in general: Of the roughly 15 glioblastoma patients in the cohort, all drawn from Phase I and II dendritic cell vaccination trials, 9 were newly diagnosed and 6 had recurrent disease. Deep sequencing of TCR beta CDR3 regions was used to quantify tumor-infiltrating lymphocyte content and compare tumor and blood repertoires in dendritic cell-vaccinated glioblastoma patients. The vaccine consisted of monocyte-derived dendritic cells cultured roughly 7 days with IL-4 and GM-CSF, then pulsed overnight with autologous tumor lysate. Autologous tumor lysate-pulsed dendritic cell vaccination was administered to the patients between the early 2000s and the early 2010s. Survival after dendritic cell vaccination was correlated with TCR sequencing metrics, such as TIL content and the overlap between tumor and blood repertoires. Each patient got three intradermal injections of the dendritic cell vaccine, spaced at biweekly intervals, in the arm below the axilla.

The V end gives up 3 bases and the J end 8 bases, leaving 11 bases in the junction not matched to a gene. Measured from the cysteine to the phenylalanine, the CDR3 is 16 residues long. Only the CDR3 region is kept as DNA, spanning 48 bases read in frame from base 1. From the germline V gene, CDR1 is MGHRA and CDR2 is YSYEKL. Using the immunoSEQ assay, TCRB CDR3 regions were amplified from 2 micrograms of genomic DNA, or from all available DNA when less than that was on hand. The multiplex PCR relied on 60 forward primers for TCR V beta segments and 13 reverse primers for J beta segments. Synthetic control templates were spiked into each sample at limiting dilution to estimate reads per starting template. The Illumina HiSeq System generated sequencing reads of 87 bp. The study's processing was this. PCR and sequencing errors were removed by merging closely related sequences with a nearest neighbor algorithm. TCR overlap was measured as the percentage of unique tumor TCR beta sequences also present in the same patient's peripheral blood. In TCRdb, the immuneACCESS table is reduced to in-frame sequences with V and J assigned. These tables do not hold every clone; where another copy was compared, an unresolved V gene accounts for under half, and the others remain unexplained. From that table come the V and J calls and clone size; the DNA was used to work out D and trimming. This sample comprises about 58,000 clones, under 90% of them detected only once. The ten largest make up just under 9% of the sample.

What the time point label conveys for this sample: after dendritic cell vaccination, including at tumor progression/relapse. To be selected, patients needed enough residual fresh-frozen tumor tissue and more than two years of available survival data. Although molecular status otherwise differed among the glioblastoma patients, no patient had an isocitrate dehydrogenase mutation. PBMC were collected before vaccination, two weeks after the third vaccination, and at tumor progression if progression occurred. Genomic DNA was extracted with the Qiagen DNeasy Blood extraction Kit. Beyond this particular receptor, the publication reports: The three-group TCR overlap response model was characterized as speculative, and prospective validation of the model was stated to be required. No direct relationship between TCR clonality and survival was found, suggesting that a diverse polyclonal response may matter. The cohort was small and heterogeneous, with few patients having full blood and tumor sets and even fewer initial-recurrent tumor pairs. After dendritic cell vaccination, a higher estimated pretreatment TIL content predicted longer time to progression and overall survival.

The sequence links TRBV4-1 to TRBJ1-4, and 8 bases in between align with TRBD1. The sequence was obtained from a human donor with glioblastoma. Specimen: blood, collected after dendritic cell vaccination. The DNA sequence follows: TGCGCCAGCAGCCAGTCCCCGGACAGGGCGCGGGAAAAACTGTTTTTT. Translated, it gives CASSQSPDRAREKLFF.